A selection of T cell receptor beta chains follows, all from one sample in a study of cytomegalovirus exposure and HLA in healthy donors. Produced via immunoSEQ multiplex PCR; TCRdb's table is partial and in-frame only. The repertoire holds under 200,000 clones, with 65% to 90% as singletons. Sequenced input: PBMCs. The receptors here all came from a middle-aged man in good health and CMV-seropositive. The CDR3 runs from the conserved cysteine through the conserved F or W. The order of the fields is clone size, J gene, V gene, D gene, CDR3 DNA, CDR3 protein. D genes are given only for firm matches. Some rows mark clone size as missing; the rest say once, few, many or name a class of expanded clone.

>NA|TRBJ2-7|TRBV6-5|TRBD2
TGTGCCAGCAGTTATCTAGCGGGGTCCTACGAGCAGTACTTC
CASSYLAGSYEQYF
>few|TRBJ1-6|TRBV5-5|TRBD1
TGTGCCAGCAGCTTGGGCACCGACAGGGGTAATTCACCCCTCCACTTT
CASSLGTDRGNSPLHF
>NA|TRBJ2-1|TRBV13|TRBD2
TGTGCCAGCAGCTCCCGCCCCAGCTTCACTAGCGGGGGGCTGAATGAGCAGTTCTTC
CASSSRPSFTSGGLNEQFF
>NA|TRBJ1-4|TRBV6-6|NA
TGTGCCAGCATCGGGACCGGGGGTACTAATGAAAAACTGTTTTTT
CASIGTGGTNEKLFF
>NA|TRBJ2-7|TRBV7-6|TRBD1
TGTGCCAGCAGCGGACAGGACCCCTACGAGCAGTACTTC
CASSGQDPYEQYF
>once|TRBJ1-2|TRBV19|NA
TGTGCCAGTAGTATTTTGGGGAGGGGCTACACCTTC
CASSILGRGYTF
>NA|TRBJ2-7|TRBV27|TRBD1
TGTGCCAGCTCCACCAGGGACAGGGCCTCCTACGAGCAGTACTTC
CASSTRDRASYEQYF
>few|TRBJ1-1|TRBV29-1|NA
TGCAGCGTTCTTAAGACTATGAACACTGAAGCTTTCTTT
CSVLKTMNTEAFF
>NA|TRBJ2-3|TRBV4-3|NA
TGCGCCAGCAGCTCTCGGACAGCTCCTCCGGATACGCAGTATTTT
CASSSRTAPPDTQYF
>NA|TRBJ1-1|TRBV4-1|NA
TGCGCCAGCAGCCAAAGGCCACCCACAGGGAGTGACACTGAGGCTTTCTTT
CASSQRPPTGSDTEAFF
>NA|TRBJ2-2|TRBV14|NA
TGTGCCAGCAGCCAAGATTTGGGAGGTTTCACCGGGGAGCTGTTTTTT
CASSQDLGGFTGELFF
>once|TRBJ2-3|TRBV7-2|NA
TGTGCCAGTAATTACAGGGCCCCGGATACGCAGTATTTT
CASNYRAPDTQYF
>NA|TRBJ1-2|TRBV6-1|NA
TGTGCCAGCAGTCCGACAGGAGGATATGGCTACACCTTC
CASSPTGGYGYTF
>NA|TRBJ2-7|TRBV4-2|TRBD2
TGTGCCAGCAGCCAAGAAGTTAGCGGGTCCTACGAGCAGTACTTC
CASSQEVSGSYEQYF
>NA|TRBJ2-1|TRBV5-1|TRBD1
TGCGCCAGCGAGCCGGGACAGGGGGGTTGGGGCTCCTACAATGAGCAGTTCTTC
CASEPGQGGWGSYNEQFF
>NA|TRBJ1-5|TRBV18|TRBD1
TGTGCCAGCTCACCACCGGGACAGGGGGGCAATCAGCCCCAGCATTTT
CASSPPGQGGNQPQHF
>NA|TRBJ2-3|TRBV12-5|NA
TGTGCTAGTGGTTTGGAACAGGGAGGCACAGATACGCAGTATTTT
CASGLEQGGTDTQYF
>NA|TRBJ2-3|TRBV5-1|NA
TGCGCCAGCAGCTTGGTTGAGGTATCAGATACGCAGTATTTT
CASSLVEVSDTQYF